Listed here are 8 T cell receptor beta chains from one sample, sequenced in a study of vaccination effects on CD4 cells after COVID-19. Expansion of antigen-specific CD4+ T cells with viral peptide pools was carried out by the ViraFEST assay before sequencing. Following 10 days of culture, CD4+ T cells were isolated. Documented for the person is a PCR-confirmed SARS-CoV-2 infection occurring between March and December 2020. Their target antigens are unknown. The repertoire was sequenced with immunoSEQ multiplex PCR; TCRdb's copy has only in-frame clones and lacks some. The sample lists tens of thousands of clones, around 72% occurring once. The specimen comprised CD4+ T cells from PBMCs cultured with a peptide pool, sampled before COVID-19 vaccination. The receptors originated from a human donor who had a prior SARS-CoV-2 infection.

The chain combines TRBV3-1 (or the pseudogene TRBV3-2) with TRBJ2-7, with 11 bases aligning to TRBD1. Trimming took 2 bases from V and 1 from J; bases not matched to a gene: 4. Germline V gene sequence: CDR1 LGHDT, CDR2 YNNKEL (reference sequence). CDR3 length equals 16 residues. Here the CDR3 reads CASSQWGTGGSYEQYF. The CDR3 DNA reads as TGTGCCAGCAGCCAATGGGGGACAGGGGGTTCCTACGAGCAGTACTTC.

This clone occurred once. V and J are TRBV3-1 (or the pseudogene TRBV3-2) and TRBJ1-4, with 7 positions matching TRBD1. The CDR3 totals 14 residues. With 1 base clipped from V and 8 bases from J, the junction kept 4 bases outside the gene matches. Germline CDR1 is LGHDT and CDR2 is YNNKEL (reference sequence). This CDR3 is CASSQVLDREKLFF. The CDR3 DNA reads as TGTGCCAGCAGCCAAGTTTTGGACAGGGAAAAACTGTTTTTT.

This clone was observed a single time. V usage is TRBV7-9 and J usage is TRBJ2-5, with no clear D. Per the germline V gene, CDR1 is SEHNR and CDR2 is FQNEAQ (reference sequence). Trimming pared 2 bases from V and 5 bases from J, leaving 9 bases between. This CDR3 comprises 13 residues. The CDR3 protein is CASSLFARETQYF. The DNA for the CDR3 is TGTGCCAGCAGCTTATTTGCCAGGGAGACCCAGTACTTC.

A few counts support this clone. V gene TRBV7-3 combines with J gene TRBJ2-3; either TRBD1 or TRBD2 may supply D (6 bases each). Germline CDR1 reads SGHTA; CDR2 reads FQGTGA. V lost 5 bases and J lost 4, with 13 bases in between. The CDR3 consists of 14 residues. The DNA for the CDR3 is TGTGCCAGCAGCCTTTACAGGGAGGCAGATACGCAGTATTTT. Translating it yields CASSLYREADTQYF.

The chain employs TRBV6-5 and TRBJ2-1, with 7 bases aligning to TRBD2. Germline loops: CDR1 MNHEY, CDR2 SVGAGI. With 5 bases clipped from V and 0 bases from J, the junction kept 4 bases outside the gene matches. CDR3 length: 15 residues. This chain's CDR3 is CASSHRDYSYNEQFF. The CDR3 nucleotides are TGTGCCAGCAGTCACCGGGACTACTCCTACAATGAGCAGTTCTTC.

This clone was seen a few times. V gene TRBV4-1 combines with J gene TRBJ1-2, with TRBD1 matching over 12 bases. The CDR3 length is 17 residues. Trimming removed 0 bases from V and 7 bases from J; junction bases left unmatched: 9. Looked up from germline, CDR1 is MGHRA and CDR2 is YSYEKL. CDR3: CASSQDSPGQGASGYTF. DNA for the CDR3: TGCGCCAGCAGCCAAGATTCGCCGGGACAGGGGGCGTCTGGCTACACCTTC.

Here the CDR3 DNA reads TGTGCCAGCAGAGTAGGGCGGAACACCGGGGAGCTGTTTTTT. Translating gives CASRVGRNTGELFF. The chain has TRBV27 and TRBJ2-2; D gene unclear. The CDR3 sequence is 14 residues long. Trimming pared 6 bases from V and 1 base from J, leaving 9 bases between. Germline-derived CDR1 and CDR2 are MNHEY and SMNVEV (reference sequence).

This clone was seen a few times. The DNA for the CDR3 is TGCAGCGTTGATAGGGGGGCCTCTCCGGAGACCCAGTACTTC. Its translation: CSVDRGASPETQYF. This rearrangement joins TRBV29-1 to TRBJ2-5; either TRBD1 or TRBD2 may fit D (6 bases each). The CDR3 runs 14 residues. The germline gives CDR1 SQVTM, CDR2 ANQGSEA. V gave up 3 bases and J gave up 5 bases, with 16 bases separating them. Variable domain in full (rest from reference TRBV29-1 and TRBJ2-5): SAVISQKPSRDICQRGTSLTIQCQVDSQVTMMFWYRQQPGQSLTLIATANQGSEATYESGFVIDKFPISRPNLTFSTLTVSNMSPEDSSIYLCSVDRGASPETQYFGPGTRLLVL.